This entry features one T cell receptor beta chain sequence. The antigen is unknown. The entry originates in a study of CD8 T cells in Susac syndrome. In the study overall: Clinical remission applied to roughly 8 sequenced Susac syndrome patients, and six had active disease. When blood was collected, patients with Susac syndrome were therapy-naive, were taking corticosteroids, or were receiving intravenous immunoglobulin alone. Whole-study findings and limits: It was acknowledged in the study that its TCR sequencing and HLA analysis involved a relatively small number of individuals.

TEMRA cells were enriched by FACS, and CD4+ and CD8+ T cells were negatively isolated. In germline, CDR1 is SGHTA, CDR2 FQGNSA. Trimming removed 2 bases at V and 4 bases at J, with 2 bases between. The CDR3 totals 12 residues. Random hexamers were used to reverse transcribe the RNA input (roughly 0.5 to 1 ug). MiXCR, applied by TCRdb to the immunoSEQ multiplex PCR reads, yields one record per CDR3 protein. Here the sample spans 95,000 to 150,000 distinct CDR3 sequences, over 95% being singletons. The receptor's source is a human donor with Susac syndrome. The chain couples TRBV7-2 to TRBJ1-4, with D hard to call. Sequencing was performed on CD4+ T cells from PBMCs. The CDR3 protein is CASSLFNEKLFF. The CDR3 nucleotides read TGTGCCAGCAGCTTATTTAATGAAAAACTGTTTTTT.